Below are 28 T cell receptor beta chains sequenced from a single sample in a study of T cell responses to AZD1222 COVID-19 vaccine. Generated by immunoSEQ multiplex PCR, the TCRdb table keeps only in-frame clones and is missing some. The sample lists about 120,000 clones, 90% seen once, with 4% to 5.5% in the top ten. Sample: peripheral blood, taken on day 0 of MenACWY control vaccination. The receptors were gathered from an adult in good health.

The chain uses TRBV19 and TRBJ2-6; D possibly corresponds to TRBD2 (6 bases). Germline lookup yields CDR1 LNHDA and CDR2 SQIVND (reference sequence). The CDR3 sequence is 18 residues long. Trimming took 4 bases from V and 0 from J, leaving 16 bases between them. Written as DNA, the CDR3 is TGTGCCAGTAGTAATCTCGAGGGACTCCGCTCTGGGGCCAACGTCCTGACTTTC. Protein product: CASSNLEGLRSGANVLTF.

In this sample, this clone turned up once. The J gene is TRBJ2-3, the V gene TRBV7-9; D possibly corresponds to TRBD2 (6 bases). From germline, CDR1 is SEHNR and CDR2 FQNEAQ (reference sequence). CDR3 size: 13 residues. The V end lost 3 bases, the J end lost 5 bases, and 9 bases lay between the germline ends. CDR3 nucleotide sequence: TGTGCCAGCAGCTTGTCGGGGGAAGATACGCAGTATTTT. Amino acids: CASSLSGEDTQYF.

The V gene is TRBV7-6, the J gene TRBJ1-2, with 11 bases fitting TRBD1. The CDR3 contains 16 residues. V lost 5 bases to trimming and J lost 4 bases; unmatched junction nucleotides: 9. Germline values: CDR1 SGHVS, CDR2 FNYEAQ. The CDR3 sequence: CASSPIPGTGGYGYTF. CDR3 in DNA: TGTGCCAGCAGCCCCATCCCCGGGACAGGGGGCTATGGCTACACCTTC.

This sequence joins TRBV7-8 and TRBJ1-5; 10 positions agree with TRBD1. The germline V gene encodes CDR1 SGHVS and CDR2 FQNEAQ. The ends lost 5 bases at V and 7 bases at J; junction bases unmatched: 11. CDR3 length: 16 amino acids. The CDR3 bases are TGTGCCAGCAGCCCGAGAGCAGGGACAGGGGACCAGCCCCAGCATTTT. The encoded protein is CASSPRAGTGDQPQHF.

The V and J genes are TRBV19 and TRBJ2-1, with D perhaps matching TRBD2 (5 bases). The germline gives CDR1 LNHDA, CDR2 SQIVND (reference sequence). Trimming stripped 5 bases from V and 3 bases from J, with 17 bases between. CDR3 size: 16 residues. The CDR3 DNA follows: TGTGCCAGTAGTTCTCCGACTCCCGGGAACTACAATGAGCAGTTCTTC. It codes for CASSSPTPGNYNEQFF. Complete variable domain (other parts from reference TRBV19 and TRBJ2-1): DGGITQSPKYLFRKEGQNVTLSCEQNLNHDAMYWYRQDPGQGLRLIYYSQIVNDFQKGDIAEGYSVSREKKESFPLTVTSAQKNPTAFYLCASSSPTPGNYNEQFFGPGTRLTVL.

This clone occurred a few times. The rearrangement links TRBV12-1 to TRBJ2-7; the tabulated D call, TRBD2, remains unverified against the DNA. TRBV12-1 corresponds to a pseudogene. The length of the CDR3 is 15 residues. In nucleotides, the CDR3 is TGTGCCAGCAGCCCCTGCCTAGCGGGGCCCTACGAGCAGTACGTC. Translated, it gives CASSPCLAGPYEQYV.

This chain joins TRBV3-1 (or the pseudogene TRBV3-2) and TRBJ1-2; 8 bases match TRBD1. Germline loops: CDR1 LGHDT, CDR2 YNNKEL (reference sequence). V lost 4 bases to trimming and J lost 1 base; unmatched junction nucleotides: 2. This CDR3 region has 14 residues. CDR3: CASSRGQGNYGYTF. The CDR3 region has the DNA TGTGCCAGCAGCCGCGGACAGGGTAACTATGGCTACACCTTC.

This chain links TRBV7-7 with TRBJ2-5, with a tentative D call TRBD1 (5 bases). The CDR3 is 13 amino acids. Trimming cost V 5 bases and J 2 bases, with 9 bases left between them. The V gene's germline CDR1 is SSHAT and CDR2 FNYEAQ (reference sequence). CDR3 bases: TGTGCCAGCAGCCGCGACAGACAAGAGACCCAGTACTTC. Its protein product is CASSRDRQETQYF.

This chain uses TRBV14 with TRBJ1-5, with D possibly matching TRBD1 (6 bases). The V end was cut by 3 bases, the J end by 7 bases, with 13 bases between. The CDR3 totals 14 residues. Looked up from germline, CDR1 is SGHDN and CDR2 is FVKESK. In nucleotides, the CDR3 is TGTGCCAGCAGCCATAACGACAGGCTACAGCCCCAGCATTTT. Residues: CASSHNDRLQPQHF.

This rearrangement joins TRBV7-9 to TRBJ1-3; 7 bases are shared with TRBD1. Looked up from germline, CDR1 is SEHNR and CDR2 is FQNEAQ (reference sequence). J lost 7 bases, V lost 5 bases, and 8 bases had no gene match. CDR3 size: 14 residues. CDR3 in DNA: TGTGCCAGCAGCCGGACAGGACCCGTGAACACCATATATTTT. Its protein product is CASSRTGPVNTIYF.

The chain uses TRBV6-5 and TRBJ1-2, with D maybe TRBD1 (6 bases). The CDR3 has 14 amino acids. CDR1 MNHEY and CDR2 SVGAGI come from the germline V gene. V lost 4 bases to trimming and J lost 8 bases, with 17 bases between them. The CDR3 sequence is CASSSRLSQGGYTF. DNA of the CDR3: TGTGCCAGCAGTTCCAGGTTATCTCAGGGGGGCTACACCTTC.

This chain connects TRBV3-1 (or the pseudogene TRBV3-2) to TRBJ2-2; perhaps TRBD1 as D (6 bases). Germline lookup yields CDR1 LGHDT and CDR2 YNNKEL (reference sequence). V was shortened by 5 bases and J by 3 bases, with 16 bases between the two germline ends. The CDR3 contains 16 residues. The CDR3 here is CASSLNRDTHTGELFF. The CDR3 DNA reads TGTGCCAGCAGCTTGAACCGGGACACCCACACCGGGGAGCTGTTTTTT.

The rearrangement joins TRBV2 to TRBJ1-1; 7 bases agree with TRBD1. The germline CDR1 and CDR2 sequences are SNHLY and FYNNEI. This CDR3 contains 15 residues. V lost 7 bases and J lost 4; bases outside the gene matches: 12. The CDR3 sequence is CASTVQGTVITEAFF. CDR3 nucleotide sequence: TGTGCCAGCACGGTCCAAGGGACAGTGATCACTGAAGCTTTCTTT.

This clone was found a few times. The J gene is TRBJ1-2, the V gene TRBV7-8; TRBD1 matches 7 bases. The germline V gene has CDR1 SGHVS and CDR2 FQNEAQ. Unmatched junction bases numbered 3, after V lost 4 bases and J lost 4 bases. The CDR3 consists of 13 residues. DNA for the CDR3: TGTGCCAGCAGCTCGGACAGGAGCTATGGCTACACCTTC. It translates to CASSSDRSYGYTF.

This clone was observed many times. The chain is built from TRBV6-2 or TRBV6-3 and TRBJ1-5; D uncertain. Germline V CDR1 and CDR2: MNHEY, SVGEGT. This CDR3 contains 13 residues. Trimming cost V 3 bases and J 4 bases, with 7 bases left between them. CDR3 nucleotides: TGTGCCAGCAGTTATACAGAGAATCAGCCCCAGCATTTT. Encoded protein: CASSYTENQPQHF.

This chain joins TRBV9 and TRBJ1-1, with 9 bases identical to TRBD1. The CDR3 is 16 residues long. The V segment lost 0 bases and the J segment 1 base; nucleotides outside the gene matches: 4. Germline V lookup: CDR1 SGDLS, CDR2 YYNGEE. This chain's CDR3 is CASSVATGQGNTEAFF. Written as DNA, the CDR3 is TGTGCCAGCAGCGTAGCTACGGGACAGGGGAACACTGAAGCTTTCTTT.

The gene calls are TRBV6-4 and TRBJ2-1; 8 bases match TRBD2. CDR3 length: 16 amino acids. V was pared by 6 bases and J by 7 bases, with 14 bases of the junction left unmatched. Germline V gene lookup returns CDR1 MRHNA and CDR2 SNTAGT. The CDR3 bases are TGTGCCAGCAGCAAACAGATAGCGGGGTCGGTGAATGAGCAGTTCTTC. It translates to CASSKQIAGSVNEQFF.

This chain joins TRBV4-3 and TRBJ1-5; possibly TRBD1 for D (5 bases). CDR1 and CDR2 (germline): LGHNA, YSLEER. V gave up 1 base and J gave up 5 bases, with 12 bases separating them. CDR3 length: 15 residues. The CDR3 here is CASSQGVQGHQPQHF. As DNA, the CDR3 is TGCGCCAGCAGCCAAGGGGTCCAGGGACATCAGCCCCAGCATTTT.

This clone was seen only once. This chain links TRBV5-4 with TRBJ2-5; D remains unclear. V was shortened by 2 bases and J by 5 bases, with 10 bases between the two germline ends. The CDR3 consists of 13 residues. Per germline, CDR1 SGHNT and CDR2 YYREEE (reference sequence). The CDR3 DNA reads as TGTGCCAGCAGCTTCAAGGGTTTCGAGACCCAGTACTTC. It translates to CASSFKGFETQYF.

This clone has only a few counts. V is TRBV2 and J is TRBJ1-1; D is ambiguous. The CDR3 loop spans 15 amino acids. Germline values: CDR1 SNHLY, CDR2 FYNNEI. The V gene lost 6 bases and the J gene lost 1 base, with 15 bases spanning the gap. The CDR3 here is CASSALAVRNTEAFF. CDR3 nucleotides: TGTGCCAGCAGCGCTTTGGCGGTTAGGAACACTGAAGCTTTCTTT.

The chain has TRBV4-2 and TRBJ1-3; tentative D call: TRBD1 (5 bases). Germline CDR1 is LGHNA and CDR2 is YNFKEQ. This CDR3 spans 16 amino acids. V shed 0 bases and J shed 2 bases, with 11 bases lying between them. The CDR3 region is CASSQESRDPGNTIYF. The CDR3, as DNA: TGTGCCAGCAGCCAAGAATCCAGGGATCCTGGAAACACCATATATTTT.

The chain employs TRBV7-9 and TRBJ2-5; TRBD2 agrees at 10 bases. V shed 5 bases, J shed 3 bases, and the junction held 6 bases outside the gene matches. The CDR3 is 15 residues long. Germline CDR1 and CDR2: SEHNR and FQNEAQ (reference sequence). This CDR3 is CASSPWTSGKETQYF. The CDR3 DNA sequence: TGTGCCAGCAGCCCGTGGACTAGCGGAAAAGAGACCCAGTACTTC.

This chain links TRBV7-8 with TRBJ2-2, with unresolved D. The ends were cut back, 3 bases at V and 7 bases at J, with 6 bases in the middle. In germline, CDR1 is SGHVS, CDR2 FQNEAQ. The CDR3 covers 12 residues. CDR3 amino acids: CASSLDGGELFF. The CDR3, as DNA: TGTGCCAGCAGCTTGGACGGCGGGGAGCTGTTTTTT.

This chain connects TRBV19 to TRBJ2-5; the D gene is possibly TRBD1 (6 bases). Germline V gene sequence: CDR1 LNHDA, CDR2 SQIVND (reference sequence). Deletions cut 4 bases from V and 3 bases from J, with 9 bases between. The CDR3 totals 13 residues. As DNA, the CDR3 is TGTGCCAGTAGTACGCGACAGGAAGAGACCCAGTACTTC. Protein product: CASSTRQEETQYF.

The chain joins TRBV9 to TRBJ2-2; 8 positions agree with TRBD1. This CDR3 has 15 amino acids. V shed 3 bases, J shed 4 bases, and the junction held 5 bases outside the gene matches. Germline V gene data show CDR1 as SGDLS and CDR2 as YYNGEE. The CDR3 DNA sequence: TGTGCCAGCAGCGCCACTGACAGGGGCACCGGGGAGCTGTTTTTT. Its protein product is CASSATDRGTGELFF.

The chain couples TRBV6-6 to TRBJ2-2, with 9 positions matching TRBD1. J was trimmed by 3 bases and V by 2 bases; bases with no gene match: 1. Germline-derived CDR1 and CDR2 are MNHNY and SVGAGI (reference sequence). The CDR3 sequence is 15 residues long. CDR3 in amino acids: CASSYRQGDTGELFF. CDR3 sequence (DNA): TGTGCCAGCAGTTACCGACAGGGGGACACCGGGGAGCTGTTTTTT.

The V and J genes are TRBV11-1 and TRBJ2-3; 7 bases agree with TRBD1. V lost 2 bases, J lost 3 bases, and 5 bases stayed unmatched. CDR1 SGHAT and CDR2 FQDESV come from the germline V gene (reference sequence). This CDR3 has 15 residues. CDR3 sequence (DNA): TGTGCCAGCAGCTTATCGACAGGGAGAACAGATACGCAGTATTTT. It yields the protein CASSLSTGRTDTQYF.

This clone appeared once. This chain joins TRBV28 and TRBJ2-7; D is perhaps TRBD1 (5 bases). This CDR3 spans 14 amino acids. Germline CDR1 reads MDHEN; CDR2 reads SYDVKM. Between the trimmed V and J ends, which lost 1 base and 2 bases, there was a span of 9 bases. CDR3 sequence (DNA): TGTGCCAGCAGTTTATCCAGGGCAACCTACGAGCAGTACGTC. Residues: CASSLSRATYEQYV.